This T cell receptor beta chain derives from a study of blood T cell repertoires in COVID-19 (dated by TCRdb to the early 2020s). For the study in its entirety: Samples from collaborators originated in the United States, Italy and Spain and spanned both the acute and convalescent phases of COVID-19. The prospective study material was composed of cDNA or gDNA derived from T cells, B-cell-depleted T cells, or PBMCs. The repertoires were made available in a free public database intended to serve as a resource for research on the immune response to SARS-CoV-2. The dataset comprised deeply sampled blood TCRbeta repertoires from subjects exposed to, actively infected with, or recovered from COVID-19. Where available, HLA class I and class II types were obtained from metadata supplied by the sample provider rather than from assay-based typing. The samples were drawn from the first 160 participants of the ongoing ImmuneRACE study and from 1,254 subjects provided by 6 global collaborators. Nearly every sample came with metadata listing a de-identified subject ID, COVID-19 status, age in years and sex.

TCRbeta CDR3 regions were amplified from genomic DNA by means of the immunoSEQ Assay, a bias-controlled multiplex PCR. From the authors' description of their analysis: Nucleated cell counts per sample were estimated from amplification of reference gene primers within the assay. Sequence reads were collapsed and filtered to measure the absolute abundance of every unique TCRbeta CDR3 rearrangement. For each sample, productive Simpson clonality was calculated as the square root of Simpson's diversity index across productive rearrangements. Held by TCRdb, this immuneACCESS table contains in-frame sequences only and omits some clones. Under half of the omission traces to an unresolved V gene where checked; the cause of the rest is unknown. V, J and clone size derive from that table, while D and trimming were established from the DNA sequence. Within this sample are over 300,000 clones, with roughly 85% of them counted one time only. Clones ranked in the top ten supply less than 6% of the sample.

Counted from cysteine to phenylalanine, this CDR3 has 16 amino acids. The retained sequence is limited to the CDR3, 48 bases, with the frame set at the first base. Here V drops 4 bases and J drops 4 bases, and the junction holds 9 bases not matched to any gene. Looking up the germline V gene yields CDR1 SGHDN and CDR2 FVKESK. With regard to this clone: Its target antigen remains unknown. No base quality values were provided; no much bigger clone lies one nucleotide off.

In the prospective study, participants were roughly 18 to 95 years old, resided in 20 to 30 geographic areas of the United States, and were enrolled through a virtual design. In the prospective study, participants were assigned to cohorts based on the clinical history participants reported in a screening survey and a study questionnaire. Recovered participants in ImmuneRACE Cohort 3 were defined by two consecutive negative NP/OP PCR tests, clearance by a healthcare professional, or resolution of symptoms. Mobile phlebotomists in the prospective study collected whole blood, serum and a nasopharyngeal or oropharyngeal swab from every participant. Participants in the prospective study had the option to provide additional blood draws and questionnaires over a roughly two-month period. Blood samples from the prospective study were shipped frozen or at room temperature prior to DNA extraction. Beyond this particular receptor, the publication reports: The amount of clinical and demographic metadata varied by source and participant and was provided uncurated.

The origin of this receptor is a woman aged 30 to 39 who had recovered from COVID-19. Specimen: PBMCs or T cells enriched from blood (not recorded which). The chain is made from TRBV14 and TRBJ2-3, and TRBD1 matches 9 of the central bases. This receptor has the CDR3 CASSPYRGRGPDTQYF. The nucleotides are TGTGCCAGCAGCCCCTACAGGGGGCGGGGGCCAGATACGCAGTATTTT.